These 30 T cell receptor beta chains were all obtained from the same sample, sequenced in a study of T-cell reconstitution after alpha-beta-depleted transplantation in children. Unique molecular identifiers were incorporated during preparation of the TCRbeta library. A single record per CDR3 protein comes from TCRdb applying MiXCR to the PCR reads. The sample has approximately 800,000 distinct CDR3 sequences; roughly 15% are singletons. This specimen was PBMCs, mostly from graft donor cells, taken 360 days after TCRalphabeta/CD19-depleted stem cell transplant. The source of these receptors is a male patient younger than 18 who had a stem cell transplant for acute lymphoblastic leukemia, so the T cells may come from the graft donor.

The rearrangement links TRBV28 to TRBJ2-7; possible D gene TRBD1, 6 bases. The CDR3 covers 18 residues. Trimming stripped 2 bases from V and 0 bases from J, with 20 bases between. Germline CDR1 MDHEN, CDR2 SYDVKM. Written as DNA, the CDR3 is TGTGCCAGCAGTTTACCGCAGGGGCAGACAGTAACCTCCTACGAGCAGTACTTC. Amino acids: CASSLPQGQTVTSYEQYF.

The chain employs TRBV3-1 and TRBJ2-1, with D perhaps matching TRBD2 (6 bases). This CDR3 is built from 14 residues. Trimming took off 1 base at V and 15 bases at J, with 19 bases between the two ends. The germline V gene encodes CDR1 LGHDT and CDR2 YNNKEL (reference sequence). The CDR3 reads CASSQVRLARLPFF. The DNA for the CDR3 is TGTGCCAGCAGCCAAGTGAGGCTAGCGAGGTTGCCGTTCTTC.

This clonotype has only a few counts. The rearrangement uses TRBV5-1 and TRBJ2-3, with TRBD2 identical over 12 bases. CDR1 and CDR2 from the germline V gene are SGHRS and YFSETQ. Unmatched junction bases numbered 9, after V lost 0 bases and J lost 4 bases. The CDR3 totals 18 residues. CDR3 amino acids: CASSLGLAGVFRPDTQYF. The CDR3 DNA is TGCGCCAGCAGCTTGGGACTAGCGGGAGTTTTTCGCCCAGATACGCAGTATTTT.

In its sample, this clonotype was seen many times. V is TRBV6-1 and J is TRBJ1-3; possible D gene TRBD1, 6 bases. V was pared by 6 bases and J by 1 base, with 7 bases between. The germline gives CDR1 MNHNS, CDR2 SASEGT. This CDR3 has 13 residues. The CDR3 coding sequence is TGTGCCAGCAGACAGGGTTCTGGAAACACCATATATTTT. Protein product: CASRQGSGNTIYF.

This rearrangement joins TRBV7-9 to TRBJ2-2; 7 positions match TRBD1. Germline V gives CDR1 SEHNR, CDR2 FQNEAQ (reference sequence). The trim removed 4 bases at V and 6 bases at J, leaving 8 bases unmatched. This CDR3 has 15 residues. CDR3 sequence reads: CASSSTGFESGELFF. The CDR3 coding sequence is TGTGCCAGCAGCTCGACAGGGTTCGAATCCGGGGAGCTGTTTTTT.

There are a few counts of this clonotype. The chain employs TRBV12-3 or TRBV12-4 and TRBJ2-7, with D unresolved. CDR3 length: 14 residues. Trimming cost V 3 bases and J 2 bases, with 11 bases left between them. CDR3 DNA: TGTGCCAGCAGTTTCTGGTTTGGGGCCTACGAGCAGTACTTC. Its translation: CASSFWFGAYEQYF.

This rearrangement joins TRBV30 to TRBJ2-5; TRBD2 is a possible D gene (6 bases). CDR1 is GTSNPN and CDR2 is SVGIG in the germline V gene (reference sequence). The V gene lost 5 bases and the J gene lost 7 bases, with 11 bases spanning the gap. This CDR3 has 11 residues. The CDR3 sequence: CAWGGWRTQYF. As DNA, the CDR3 is TGTGCCTGGGGGGGGTGGAGGACCCAGTACTTC. The variable domain in full, completed from reference TRBV30 and TRBJ2-5, reads SQTIHQWPATLVQPVGSPLSLECTVEGTSNPNLYWYRQAAGRGLQLLFYSVGIGQISSEVPQNLSASRPQDRQFILSSKKLLLSDSGFYLCAWGGWRTQYFGPGTRLLVL.

This clonotype was observed a few times. The J gene is TRBJ1-3, the V gene TRBV2; TRBD1 matches at 9 bases. Germline CDR1 SNHLY, CDR2 FYNNEI. This CDR3 comprises 14 residues. The trim removed 7 bases at V and 3 bases at J, leaving 4 bases unmatched. CDR3 nucleotide sequence: TGTGCCAGCAACCCGACAGGGGGTGGAAACACCATATATTTT. Residues: CASNPTGGGNTIYF.

The rearrangement joins TRBV5-1 to TRBJ2-1; tentatively, D is TRBD1 or TRBD2 (5 bases each). The germline gives CDR1 SGHRS, CDR2 YFSETQ. The CDR3 extends over 17 amino acids. V was trimmed by 4 bases and J by 0 bases, leaving 17 bases between them. CDR3 region: CASSRSRDLRSYNEQFF. The CDR3, as DNA: TGCGCCAGCAGCCGATCAAGGGACCTCCGCTCCTACAATGAGCAGTTCTTC.

This chain uses TRBV29-1 with TRBJ2-1; 16 bases map to TRBD2. Germline CDR1 reads SQVTM; CDR2 reads ANQGSEA. This CDR3 is built from 19 residues. J gave up 0 bases and V 4 bases, and 9 bases lay outside the gene matches. CDR3 coding DNA: TGCAGCGTTGGAGGGACTAGCGGGAGGGTCCAAAGCTCCTACAATGAGCAGTTCTTC. This translates into CSVGGTSGRVQSSYNEQFF.

This clonotype was seen more than once but under ten times. V usage is TRBV12-3 or TRBV12-4 and J usage is TRBJ1-1; D is perhaps TRBD1 (5 bases). The CDR3 sequence is 14 residues long. The germline V and J ends were trimmed by 5 bases and 5 bases, with 15 bases remaining between them. The CDR3 reads CASSRTQGFTEAFF. DNA for the CDR3: TGTGCCAGCAGTCGAACTCAGGGTTTTACTGAAGCTTTCTTT.

J is TRBJ2-1 and V is TRBV7-9, with D tentatively TRBD1 or TRBD2 (5 bases each). CDR1 is SEHNR, CDR2 FQNEAQ, per germline (reference sequence). The CDR3 extends over 14 amino acids. V shed 7 bases and J shed 5 bases, with 15 bases lying between them. The DNA for the CDR3 is TGTGCCAGCACCTCCAGTGGGGACCACAATGAGCAGTTCTTC. The encoded protein is CASTSSGDHNEQFF. The full variable domain, rest sourced from reference TRBV7-9 and TRBJ2-1, is DTGVSQNPRHKITKRGQNVTFRCDPISEHNRLYWYRQTLGQGPEFLTYFQNEAQLEKSRLLSDRFSAERPKGSFSTLEIQRTEQGDSAMYLCASTSSGDHNEQFFGPGTRLTVL.

V gene TRBV18 combines with J gene TRBJ2-2; D remains ambiguous. V dropped 5 bases and J dropped 4 bases, with 14 bases sitting between them. The CDR3 consists of 15 residues. Germline V lookup: CDR1 KGHSH, CDR2 LQKENI. The chain's CDR3 is CASSADMKGTGELFF. The CDR3 bases are TGTGCCAGCTCAGCTGATATGAAGGGCACCGGGGAGCTGTTTTTT.

This clonotype showed up many times. The J gene is TRBJ2-2, the V gene TRBV29-1; TRBD2 matches at 10 bases. Germline V gene data show CDR1 as SQVTM and CDR2 as ANQGSEA. There are 15 residues in the CDR3. V shed 3 bases, J shed 6 bases, and the junction held 7 bases outside the gene matches. The DNA for the CDR3 is TGCAGCGTTGAGACTAGCGGGCGGCTAGCCGGGGAGCTGTTTTTT. This sequence encodes CSVETSGRLAGELFF.

This clonotype came up many times. One end of the junction does not line up with germline, which may come from a read error. The V call is TRBV5-1, the J call TRBJ1-1, with D perhaps TRBD1 (5 bases). The germline V gene has CDR1 SGHRS and CDR2 YFSETQ. The CDR3 consists of 11 residues. The CDR3 DNA reads TGTGCCAGCAGTCAGGGTACTGAAGCTTTCTTT. Residues: CASSQGTEAFF. Complete variable domain (other parts from reference TRBV5-1 and TRBJ1-1): KAGVTQTPRYLIKTRGQQVTLSCSPISGHRSVSWYQQTPGQGLQFLFEYFSETQRNKGNFPGRFSGRQFSNSRSEMNVSTLELGDSALYLCASSQGTEAFFGQGTRLTVV.

The chain is built from TRBV7-2 and TRBJ1-6, with 11 bases aligning to TRBD1. Germline loops: CDR1 SGHTA, CDR2 FQGNSA. Trimming removed 5 bases from V and 9 bases from J; junction bases left unmatched: 6. This CDR3 region has 15 residues. Written as DNA, the CDR3 is TGTGCCAGCAGCGTCTCCGGGACAGGGGGTTCACCCCTCCACTTT. It is translated as CASSVSGTGGSPLHF.

This clonotype has more than one count but fewer than ten. This chain joins TRBV7-9 and TRBJ1-6; D is unresolved. The germline V gene encodes CDR1 SEHNR and CDR2 FQNEAQ (reference sequence). Trimming removed 5 bases at V and 9 bases at J, with 8 bases between. The CDR3 is 12 residues long. The CDR3 region is CASSPRFSPLHF. The CDR3 bases are TGTGCCAGCAGCCCGCGATTTTCACCCCTCCACTTT.

The V call is TRBV7-9, the J call TRBJ2-1; 8 bases are a match to TRBD2. V trimming: 1 base; J trimming: 5 bases; junction bases outside the gene matches: 4. Germline CDR1 is SEHNR and CDR2 is FQNEAQ (reference sequence). The CDR3 has 15 amino acids. DNA of the CDR3: TGTGCCAGCAGCTTAGGACTAGCGTACAACAATGAGCAGTTCTTC. Protein sequence: CASSLGLAYNNEQFF.

This clonotype was seen ten or more times. The chain joins TRBV6-4 to TRBJ2-1; 12 nucleotides line up with TRBD2. CDR1 and CDR2 from the germline V gene are MRHNA and SNTAGT. Trimming at V came to 2 bases and at J to 1 base, leaving 0 bases not matched to a gene. The CDR3 covers 16 residues. CDR3: CASSDLAGGSYNEQFF. CDR3 bases: TGTGCCAGCAGTGACCTAGCGGGAGGGTCCTACAATGAGCAGTTCTTC.

The chain carries TRBV7-9 and TRBJ2-7; D perhaps matches TRBD2 (5 bases). The germline V and J ends were trimmed by 2 bases and 3 bases, with 14 bases remaining between them. The CDR3 sequence is 15 residues long. Germline values: CDR1 SEHNR, CDR2 FQNEAQ (reference sequence). The CDR3 nucleotides read TGTGCCAGCAGCTTAAGGGCCGGGGAGTACTACGAGCAGTACTTC. It yields the protein CASSLRAGEYYEQYF.

This clonotype was observed a handful of times. The chain is built from TRBV29-1 and TRBJ1-1; D possibly corresponds to TRBD1 (5 bases). V shed 4 bases and J shed 4 bases, with 13 bases lying between them. This CDR3 is 13 amino acids long. CDR1 and CDR2 from the germline V gene are SQVTM and ANQGSEA. The CDR3 loop reads CSVGGPGSTEAFF. CDR3 nucleotides: TGCAGCGTTGGGGGCCCAGGTTCCACTGAAGCTTTCTTT.

This clonotype was counted between two and nine times. V and J are TRBV5-1 and TRBJ2-5; TRBD1 might be the D (6 bases). Germline V gene data show CDR1 as SGHRS and CDR2 as YFSETQ. The V end lost 2 bases, the J end lost 9 bases, and 14 bases lay between the germline ends. CDR3 length equals 13 residues. CDR3 coding DNA: TGCGCCAGCAGCTTCTCCGGGACAATGTCCCAGTACTTC. It yields the protein CASSFSGTMSQYF. Filled out from reference TRBV5-1 and TRBJ2-5, the complete variable domain reads KAGVTQTPRYLIKTRGQQVTLSCSPISGHRSVSWYQQTPGQGLQFLFEYFSETQRNKGNFPGRFSGRQFSNSRSEMNVSTLELGDSALYLCASSFSGTMSQYFGPGTRLLVL.

The chain recombines TRBV5-1 with TRBJ1-1; D might be TRBD1 (6 bases). V shed 3 bases and J shed 10 bases, with 19 bases lying between them. Germline CDR1 is SGHRS and CDR2 is YFSETQ. There are 14 residues in the CDR3. Here the CDR3 reads CASSSPQGLPRAFF. The CDR3 nucleotides read TGCGCCAGCAGCTCTCCACAGGGTCTACCCAGAGCTTTCTTT.

The chain recombines TRBV5-6 with TRBJ2-7; D possibly corresponds to TRBD1 (7 bases). This CDR3 region has 17 residues. In germline, CDR1 is SGHDT, CDR2 YYEEEE. V lost 0 bases and J 7 bases, leaving 23 bases between the germline ends. CDR3 bases: TGTGCCAGCAGCTTGGAGATCTTGGCAGGGGGGCTCTCGGAGCAGTACTTC. The encoded protein is CASSLEILAGGLSEQYF.

This sequence joins TRBV12-3 or TRBV12-4 and TRBJ1-2, with TRBD1 matching 10 bases. The CDR3 spans 15 residues. J gave up 7 bases and V 7 bases, and 12 bases lay outside the gene matches. The CDR3 here is CASTPTGTGARGYTF. For the CDR3, the DNA is TGTGCCAGCACCCCTACCGGGACAGGGGCTCGTGGCTACACCTTC.

This clonotype was picked up many times. The rearrangement uses TRBV7-3 and TRBJ2-3; D is possibly TRBD2 (5 bases). Germline V gives CDR1 SGHTA, CDR2 FQGTGA. This CDR3 spans 13 amino acids. Trimming left V 5 bases short and J 3 bases short, with 9 bases between. This CDR3 reads CASSPAGTDTQYF. The CDR3 DNA sequence: TGTGCCAGCAGCCCGGCGGGTACAGATACGCAGTATTTT. Drawing the rest from reference TRBV7-3 and TRBJ2-3, the complete variable domain is GAGVSQTPSNKVTEKGKYVELRCDPISGHTALYWYRQSLGQGPEFLIYFQGTGAADDSGLPNDRFFAVRPEGSVSTLKIQRTERGDSAVYLCASSPAGTDTQYFGPGTRLTVL.

The chain combines TRBV19 with TRBJ2-3; D not certain. V lost 7 bases to trimming and J lost 2 bases, with 19 bases between them. CDR1 is LNHDA and CDR2 is SQIVND in the germline V gene (reference sequence). The CDR3 has 16 residues. CDR3 residues: CASTPHGGLLTDTQYF. The DNA for the CDR3 is TGTGCCAGTACCCCCCACGGCGGCCTCCTCACAGATACGCAGTATTTT.

This clonotype appeared a few times. The genes are TRBV12-3 or TRBV12-4 and TRBJ2-2; D not certain. Trimming left V 6 bases short and J 7 bases short, with 9 bases between. The CDR3 has 12 amino acids. The CDR3 region is CASSPMSGELFF. CDR3 sequence (DNA): TGTGCCAGCAGCCCCATGAGCGGGGAGCTGTTTTTT.

The V and J genes are TRBV5-6 and TRBJ1-3; no firm D call. Germline CDR1 is SGHDT and CDR2 is YYEEEE. The CDR3 has 17 amino acids. V lost 1 base, J lost 4 bases, and 18 bases lay in between. CDR3 sequence (DNA): TGTGCCAGCAGCTTGAGCTATACAGCCAGCTTGGGAAACACCATATATTTT. This gives the protein CASSLSYTASLGNTIYF.

Many counts were recorded for this clonotype. The genes are TRBV24-1 and TRBJ2-5, with D possibly called TRBD1 or TRBD2 (5 bases each). Germline CDR1 KGHDR, CDR2 SFDVKD. The CDR3 is 13 residues long. Trimming shortened V by 4 bases and J by 4 bases, and 9 bases separated the two germline ends. DNA of the CDR3: TGTGCCACCAGTGAGGGACCGCTAGAGACCCAGTACTTC. Protein product: CATSEGPLETQYF.